A single sample is the source of the 8 T cell receptor beta chains below, sequenced in a study of blood T cell repertoires in COVID-19. Only in-frame clones appear in the TCRdb table, and some are missing; sequencing was by immunoSEQ multiplex PCR. The sample has about 190,000 clones, 65% to 80% seen once. The sequencing sample was made of peripheral blood. The receptors derive from a woman aged 45-59 years with acute or convalescent COVID-19.

This chain connects TRBV6-6 to TRBJ2-1; 14 positions agree with TRBD2. Germline-derived CDR1 and CDR2 are MNHNY and SVGAGI (reference sequence). This CDR3 contains 17 residues. J was trimmed by 5 bases and V by 5 bases; bases with no gene match: 8. For the CDR3, the DNA is TGTGCCAGCAGTCAGGGACTAGCGGGGGTTCGCAACAATGAGCAGTTCTTC. Its protein product is CASSQGLAGVRNNEQFF.

Only one count was recorded for this clone. The V call is TRBV18, the J call TRBJ2-2; tentative D call: TRBD1 (6 bases). The CDR3 runs 12 residues. Deletions cut 2 bases from V and 9 bases from J, with 7 bases between. Germline-derived CDR1 and CDR2 are KGHSH and LQKENI. CDR3 loop: CASSPTGWELFF. DNA for the CDR3: TGTGCCAGCTCACCAACAGGGTGGGAGCTGTTTTTT.

This clone was seen a single time. The rearrangement uses TRBV28 and TRBJ1-5; a possible D gene is TRBD1 (5 bases). The germline V gene has CDR1 MDHEN and CDR2 SYDVKM. CDR3 length: 11 amino acids. The V end was cut by 2 bases, the J end by 9 bases, with 5 bases between. CDR3 sequence reads: CASSLRGPQHF. The CDR3 DNA reads TGTGCCAGCAGTTTAAGGGGGCCCCAGCATTTT.

The chain uses TRBV28 and TRBJ1-2; possibly TRBD1 for D (5 bases). Trimming took off 0 bases at V and 7 bases at J, with 15 bases between the two ends. The CDR3 consists of 15 residues. Germline-derived CDR1 and CDR2 are MDHEN and SYDVKM. CDR3 loop: CASSLWGQGGSGYTF. For the CDR3, the DNA is TGTGCCAGCAGTTTATGGGGGCAGGGCGGGAGTGGCTACACCTTC.

The V and J genes are TRBV11-3 and TRBJ2-2, with D possibly being TRBD1 (6 bases). This CDR3 has 14 amino acids. Germline lookup yields CDR1 SGHNT and CDR2 YENEEA. V was shortened by 4 bases and J by 3 bases, with 9 bases between the two germline ends. For the CDR3, the DNA is TGTGCCAGCAGCTCCAACAGGGACACCGGGGAGCTGTTTTTT. Translating gives CASSSNRDTGELFF.

Only one count was recorded for this clone. The chain's CDR3 is CATRRELNTEAFF. Here the CDR3 DNA reads TGTGCCACCAGACGGGAGCTGAACACTGAAGCTTTCTTT. The chain uses TRBV24-1 and TRBJ1-1, with D uncertain. Looked up from germline, CDR1 is KGHDR and CDR2 is SFDVKD. The CDR3 runs to 13 residues. The germline V and J ends were trimmed by 7 bases and 0 bases, with 8 bases remaining between them.

The chain recombines TRBV6-2 or TRBV6-3 with TRBJ1-2; TRBD1 is a possible D gene (6 bases). CDR3 length equals 14 residues. Deletions cut 4 bases from V and 3 bases from J, with 12 bases between. Germline values: CDR1 MNHEY, CDR2 SVGEGT. Here the CDR3 reads CASSFRGGDYGYTF. CDR3 bases: TGTGCCAGCAGTTTCAGGGGCGGCGACTATGGCTACACCTTC.

V and J are TRBV30 and TRBJ1-4, with D perhaps matching TRBD1 (5 bases). CDR1 is GTSNPN and CDR2 is SVGIG in the germline V gene (reference sequence). There are 13 residues in the CDR3. Between the trimmed V and J ends, which lost 4 bases and 8 bases, there was a span of 14 bases. CDR3: CAWNGAKGEKLFF. DNA for the CDR3: TGTGCCTGGAATGGGGCCAAAGGGGAAAAACTGTTTTTT.